Listed below are T cell receptor beta chains from one sample, sequenced in a study of cytomegalovirus exposure and HLA in healthy donors. TCRdb's table, derived via immunoSEQ multiplex PCR, lists solely in-frame clones and lacks some. The sample lists 150,000 to 200,000 clones; about 70% were seen once. Sample: PBMCs. The source is a woman aged 30 to 39 in good health and CMV-seronegative. Both conserved end residues are part of each CDR3. The D gene is left open where the match is weak. Clone size appears in some rows only: once, few, many, or a class for an expanded clone.

>.|TRBJ2-1|TRBD1|TRBV7-3
CASSLMGQGDEQFF
TGTGCCAGCAGCTTAATGGGACAGGGTGATGAGCAGTTCTTC
>.|TRBJ2-7|.|TRBV4-1
CASSQDRGYEQYF
TGCGCCAGCAGCCAAGATCGGGGCTACGAGCAGTACTTC
>.|TRBJ1-2|TRBD1|TRBV9
CASSVTGVGGYTF
TGTGCCAGCAGCGTGACAGGGGTCGGTGGCTACACCTTC
>.|TRBJ2-1|.|TRBV9
CASSVAVNNEQFF
TGTGCCAGCAGCGTAGCGGTTAACAATGAGCAGTTCTTC
>.|TRBJ2-2|.|TRBV7-3
CASSFKRGDRQNTGELFF
TGTGCCAGCAGCTTCAAACGCGGCGACAGGCAGAACACCGGGGAGCTGTTTTTT
>.|TRBJ1-1|.|TRBV9
CASTVGPSQGMNTEAFF
TGTGCCAGCACCGTAGGGCCCTCCCAGGGGATGAACACTGAAGCTTTCTTT
>.|TRBJ2-1|TRBD2|TRBV4-3
CASSQDLTLAGVADEQFF
TGCGCCAGCAGCCAAGATCTGACGCTAGCGGGAGTCGCCGATGAGCAGTTCTTC
>.|TRBJ1-2|TRBD1|TRBV19
CASSIVGTGDYGYTF
TGTGCCAGTAGTATCGTGGGGACAGGGGACTATGGCTACACCTTC
>.|TRBJ1-5|.|TRBV30
CAWSDRGNQPQHF
TGTGCCTGGAGTGACAGGGGCAATCAGCCCCAGCATTTT
>few|TRBJ2-3|TRBD2|TRBV29-1
CSASTSGSTDTQYF
TGCAGCGCCTCGACTAGCGGGAGCACAGATACGCAGTATTTT
>.|TRBJ1-1|.|TRBV5-1
CASSLESGYRMNTEAFF
TGCGCCAGCAGCTTGGAATCGGGGTACCGAATGAACACTGAAGCTTTCTTT
>.|TRBJ1-3|.|TRBV19
CASRGWGDGAGNTIYF
TGTGCCAGTAGAGGATGGGGAGACGGCGCTGGAAACACCATATATTTT
>.|TRBJ1-3|.|TRBV19
CASSIGMGGSGNTIYF
TGTGCCAGTAGTATAGGCATGGGGGGATCTGGAAACACCATATATTTT
>.|TRBJ2-7|.|TRBV19
CASSPRGAGPHEQYF
TGTGCCAGTAGTCCCAGGGGTGCGGGTCCACACGAGCAGTACTTC
>few|TRBJ2-1|.|TRBV30
CAWSVVPGNEQFF
TGTGCCTGGAGTGTAGTCCCCGGCAATGAGCAGTTCTTC
>.|TRBJ1-2|TRBD1|TRBV18
CASSPREQGGGYTF
TGTGCCAGCTCACCACGGGAACAGGGGGGAGGCTACACCTTC
>.|TRBJ1-2|.|TRBV7-2
CASSSSARNAGGGYTF
TGTGCCAGCAGCTCTAGCGCCCGTAATGCGGGGGGGGGCTACACCTTC
>.|TRBJ2-7|.|TRBV11-2
CASKNPGLSRSYEQYF
TGTGCCAGCAAAAACCCGGGACTTTCACGCTCCTACGAGCAGTACTTC
>.|TRBJ1-5|TRBD1|TRBV15
CATSRAGDSQPQHF
TGTGCCACCAGCAGAGCAGGGGACAGTCAGCCCCAGCATTTT
>.|TRBJ2-1|.|TRBV13
CASSPQKSSYNEQFF
TGTGCCAGCAGCCCACAGAAAAGCTCCTACAATGAGCAGTTCTTC
>.|TRBJ1-2|TRBD1|TRBV7-8
CASSLNRGSGYTF
TGTGCCAGCAGCTTAAACAGGGGCAGTGGCTACACCTTC
>few|TRBJ2-7|.|TRBV5-1
CASSLAGLEQYF
TGCGCCAGCAGCTTGGCTGGGCTCGAGCAGTACTTC
>.|TRBJ1-6|TRBD1|TRBV9
CASSAGQGASSPLHF
TGTGCCAGCAGCGCAGGACAGGGGGCATCTTCACCCCTCCACTTT
>few|TRBJ1-1|.|TRBV11-2
CASSPGGFRGAPRSTEAFF
TGTGCCAGCAGTCCCGGGGGGTTCAGGGGAGCCCCGAGGAGCACTGAAGCTTTCTTT
>few|TRBJ2-3|.|TRBV5-1
CASSLVPGDTQYF
TGCGCCAGCAGCTTGGTACCGGGGGATACGCAGTATTTT
>.|TRBJ1-6|.|TRBV5-5
CASSLANYNSPLHF
TGTGCCAGCAGCTTGGCTAACTATAATTCACCCCTCCACTTT
>few|TRBJ2-1|.|TRBV27
CASSLSIGSSYNEQFF
TGTGCCAGCAGTTTATCGATCGGTAGCTCCTACAATGAGCAGTTCTTC
>.|TRBJ1-2|TRBD1|TRBV6-1
CASREGAENYGYTF
TGTGCCAGCAGGGAGGGGGCGGAGAACTATGGCTACACCTTC
>.|TRBJ1-5|TRBD1|TRBV27
CASSVRGLVQPQHF
TGTGCCAGCAGCGTCAGGGGGCTCGTTCAGCCCCAGCATTTT
>.|TRBJ2-1|TRBD2|TRBV7-9
CASSLELAAGNEQFF
TGTGCCAGCAGCTTAGAGCTAGCGGCGGGGAATGAGCAGTTCTTC
>.|TRBJ2-7|.|TRBV7-6
CASSLRQSYEQYF
TGTGCCAGCAGCTTACGACAGTCCTACGAGCAGTACTTC
>.|TRBJ2-3|.|TRBV2
CASSGGQRLGTQYF
TGTGCCAGCAGTGGAGGACAGCGACTCGGTACGCAGTATTTT
>.|TRBJ1-2|.|TRBV5-1
CASSLVGGGDGYTF
TGCGCCAGCAGCTTGGTCGGAGGCGGGGATGGCTACACCTTC
>.|TRBJ1-5|TRBD1|TRBV30
CAWSVTGGAWQPQHF
TGTGCCTGGAGTGTGACAGGGGGCGCGTGGCAGCCCCAGCATTTT
>.|TRBJ2-3|.|TRBV11-2
CASSLTGERDTQYF
TGTGCCAGCAGCCTTACGGGGGAGCGAGATACGCAGTATTTT
>.|TRBJ1-4|TRBD1|TRBV5-1
CASSLMGQPNEKLFF
TGCGCCAGCAGCTTGATGGGACAGCCTAATGAAAAACTGTTTTTT
>.|TRBJ2-1|TRBD1|TRBV7-6
CASSSGQVRRDEQFF
TGTGCCAGCAGCTCAGGACAGGTGAGACGGGATGAGCAGTTCTTC
>.|TRBJ2-2|.|TRBV19
CASSMRLNANTGELFF
TGTGCCAGTAGTATGAGGCTTAACGCGAACACCGGGGAGCTGTTTTTT
>.|TRBJ2-7|.|TRBV15
CATSRGWGEFSYEQYF
TGTGCCACCAGCAGAGGCTGGGGCGAGTTTTCCTACGAGCAGTACTTC
>.|TRBJ1-3|.|TRBV9
CASSVEGVSGNTIYF
TGTGCCAGCAGCGTAGAGGGAGTCTCTGGAAACACCATATATTTT